This entry is about one T cell receptor (beta chain). The antigen is unknown. This record comes from a study of T-cell memory formation after mild COVID-19. Across the study: Across donors, TCR clusters were largely donor specific. Study conclusions and caveats: Clones shrinking between day 15 and 85 showed a balanced CD4/CD8 split, and those that grew later tilted toward CD4+. Contracting clones localized mainly to CM and EM when CD4+ and mainly to EMRA when CD8+.

The CDR3 has 15 residues. V dropped 1 base and J dropped 2 bases, with 10 bases sitting between them. Germline CDR1 SEHNR, CDR2 FQNEAQ (reference sequence). From 5'RACE with constant-segment primers came TCR alpha and TCR beta cDNA libraries that carried sample barcodes and UMIs. TCRdb recomputed calls from the 5' RACE reads with MiXCR, one row per CDR3 protein. The data show 150,000 to 200,000 distinct CDR3 sequences, roughly 23% seen once. This receptor was taken from an adult woman who had mild COVID-19 (a few samples of this study predate the infection). Cell type and time point are not known. The chain couples TRBV7-9 to TRBJ2-3; D perhaps matches TRBD2 (6 bases). The sequenced sample was PBMCs or a T cell subset sorted from them (not recorded which). CDR3 residues: CASSLGPSDTDTQYF. The CDR3 nucleotides are TGTGCCAGCAGCTTAGGGCCTAGCGACACAGATACGCAGTATTTT.